This TCR beta chain was retrieved from a study of blood T cell repertoires in COVID-19. The CDR3 covers 17 residues. V lost 1 base, J lost 0 bases, and 12 bases lay in between. Germline assignment: CDR1 LNHDA and CDR2 SQIVND (reference sequence). Per the authors' pipeline: Scientists estimated how many nucleated cells there were by amplifying reference gene primers. Generated by immunoSEQ multiplex PCR, the TCRdb table keeps only in-frame clones and is missing some. D and trimming were read from the DNA, whereas the V and J calls and clone size are those reported in that table. This sample has 85,000 to 100,000 clones; 72% occur once, and the top ten carry roughly 24%.

The sequencing input was peripheral blood. The chain couples TRBV19 to TRBJ2-2; D perhaps matches TRBD2 (5 bases). This TCR derives from a woman aged 60 to 75 in a cohort sampled during active or convalescent COVID-19. Written as DNA, the CDR3 is TGTGCCAGTAGTATAGGTGGCAGGACTTCGAACACCGGGGAGCTGTTTTTT. It specifies CASSIGGRTSNTGELFF. The full variable domain, completed using reference TRBV19 and TRBJ2-2, is DGGITQSPKYLFRKEGQNVTLSCEQNLNHDAMYWYRQDPGQGLRLIYYSQIVNDFQKGDIAEGYSVSREKKESFPLTVTSAQKNPTAFYLCASSIGGRTSNTGELFFGEGSRLTVL.